The rows below give T cell receptor beta chains drawn from one sample of a study of blood T cell repertoires in COVID-19. Clones were sequenced by immunoSEQ multiplex PCR, and TCRdb holds only the in-frame ones, with some missing. In the table there are about 490,000 clones, 80% to 90% of which are singletons. The source material was peripheral blood. Receptor source: a human donor in a cohort sampled during active COVID-19. CDR3s include the opening cysteine and the closing phenylalanine or tryptophan. D genes are given only for firm matches. Clone size is given for some rows only: seen once, a few or many times, or a class if the clone is expanded.

V: TRBV27; size: few; J: TRBJ1-3; D: TRBD1; DNA: TGTGCCAGCAGTTTATATTCTGGGACAGGGGGAAACACCATATATTTT; CDR3: CASSLYSGTGGNTIYF
V: TRBV7-2; size: -; J: TRBJ1-2; D: TRBD1; DNA: TGTGCCAGCAGCTTAGGGCAGGGGGCGCGTGGCTACACCTTC; CDR3: CASSLGQGARGYTF
V: TRBV3-1/TRBV3-2; size: once; J: TRBJ2-7; D: TRBD2; DNA: TGTGCCAGCAGCCTGGGACTAGCGGAGATGGCGTACTTC; CDR3: CASSLGLAEMAYF
V: TRBV6-2/TRBV6-3; size: -; J: TRBJ1-1; D: TRBD1; DNA: TGTGCCAGCAGTGACGACAGGGCCCAACGGATGAACACTGAAGCTTTCTTT; CDR3: CASSDDRAQRMNTEAFF
V: TRBV18; size: -; J: TRBJ2-7; D: TRBD2; DNA: TGTGCCAGCTCTCCTAGCGGGAGGACCTTCTACGAGCAGTACTTC; CDR3: CASSPSGRTFYEQYF
V: TRBV18; size: -; J: TRBJ1-2; D: -; DNA: TGTGCCAGCTCACTGATGGAGAACTATGGCTACACCTTC; CDR3: CASSLMENYGYTF
V: TRBV5-4; size: -; J: TRBJ1-1; D: TRBD1; DNA: TGTGCCAGCAGCGAGGGACAGTCCCACACTGAAGCTTTCTTT; CDR3: CASSEGQSHTEAFF
V: TRBV9; size: -; J: TRBJ2-7; D: -; DNA: TGTGCCAGCAGCGTAGCTGTGGTTAGCGAGCAGTACTTC; CDR3: CASSVAVVSEQYF
V: TRBV28; size: -; J: TRBJ2-3; D: -; DNA: TGTGCCAGCAGTTTACCAGCGGGCACAGATACGCAGTATTTT; CDR3: CASSLPAGTDTQYF
V: TRBV18; size: -; J: TRBJ1-1; D: TRBD1; DNA: TGTGCCAGCTCACCACAGGGGGCCCTAGGGGCTTTCTTT; CDR3: CASSPQGALGAFF
V: TRBV18; size: -; J: TRBJ1-3; D: -; DNA: TGTGCCAGCTCACCACGGCAGGGGAATAGAAACACCATATATTTT; CDR3: CASSPRQGNRNTIYF
V: TRBV30; size: -; J: TRBJ2-5; D: -; DNA: TGTGCCTGGAGCAGGGTCGAGACCCAGTACTTC; CDR3: CAWSRVETQYF
V: TRBV7-2; size: -; J: TRBJ2-2; D: -; DNA: TGTGCCAGCAGCCTCCAAAGCGACACCGGGGAGCTGTTTTTT; CDR3: CASSLQSDTGELFF
V: TRBV3-1/TRBV3-2; size: -; J: TRBJ2-2; D: TRBD1; DNA: TGTGCCAGCAGCCAAGAGTGGGACAGGGGTTACACCGGGGAGCTGTTTTTT; CDR3: CASSQEWDRGYTGELFF
V: TRBV3-1/TRBV3-2; size: -; J: TRBJ1-1; D: -; DNA: TGTGCCAGCAGCCAATTGGGGCTCTTGAACACTGAAGCTTTCTTT; CDR3: CASSQLGLLNTEAFF
V: TRBV19; size: once; J: TRBJ2-7; D: TRBD2; DNA: TGTGCCAGTAGTATAGCTAGGACTAGCCGGTACGAGCAGTACTTC; CDR3: CASSIARTSRYEQYF
V: TRBV5-1; size: -; J: TRBJ2-5; D: -; DNA: TGCGCCAGCAGCGCCCAAGCCCAAGAGACCCAGTACTTC; CDR3: CASSAQAQETQYF
V: TRBV28; size: -; J: TRBJ2-1; D: TRBD2; DNA: TGTGCCAGCAGAAGGGGACTAGCGGGAATAAATGAGCAGTTCTTC; CDR3: CASRRGLAGINEQFF
V: TRBV7-9; size: -; J: TRBJ1-3; D: -; DNA: TGTGCCAGCAGCTTAACCGGACAGTTCTCTGGAAACACCATATATTTT; CDR3: CASSLTGQFSGNTIYF
V: TRBV30; size: -; J: TRBJ1-6; D: TRBD1; DNA: TGTGCCTGGAGTCCGGCAGGGGGTTCACCCCTCCACTTT; CDR3: CAWSPAGGSPLHF
V: TRBV7-3; size: -; J: TRBJ2-3; D: -; DNA: TGTGCCAGCAGCTTACAGGGGCGCACAGATACGCAGTATTTT; CDR3: CASSLQGRTDTQYF
V: TRBV7-9; size: -; J: TRBJ1-2; D: -; DNA: TGTGCCAGCAGCTTAGTATCACAGACCTATGGCTACACCTTC; CDR3: CASSLVSQTYGYTF
V: TRBV19; size: -; J: TRBJ2-1; D: TRBD2; DNA: TGTGCCAGTCGCCCTGGCGGGAGCTCCTACAATGAGCAGTTCTTC; CDR3: CASRPGGSSYNEQFF
V: TRBV6-2/TRBV6-3; size: -; J: TRBJ2-2; D: -; DNA: TGTGCCAGCAGTTACGGGGGTAGCGGCAACACCGGGGAGCTGTTTTTT; CDR3: CASSYGGSGNTGELFF
V: TRBV7-3; size: -; J: TRBJ1-5; D: TRBD1; DNA: TGTGCCAGCAGCTTAGATGGGACAGGGAGGCAGCCCCAGCATTTT; CDR3: CASSLDGTGRQPQHF
V: TRBV6-1; size: many; J: TRBJ2-2; D: -; DNA: TGTGCCAGCAGTGAAACCCCGCCCACGGGCACCGGGGAGCTGTTTTTT; CDR3: CASSETPPTGTGELFF
V: TRBV3-1/TRBV3-2; size: once; J: TRBJ2-3; D: TRBD1; DNA: TGTGCCAGCAGCCGCAGGACAGGGGGGACAGATACGCAGTATTTT; CDR3: CASSRRTGGTDTQYF
V: TRBV28; size: -; J: TRBJ2-3; D: -; DNA: TGTGCCAGCAGTTTCCCCGCGCAGGGCTACGGAGATACGCAGTATTTT; CDR3: CASSFPAQGYGDTQYF
V: TRBV9; size: -; J: TRBJ2-1; D: TRBD2; DNA: TGTGCCAGCAGCGCAAGACTAGCGGGAGGGGATAATGAGCAGTTCTTC; CDR3: CASSARLAGGDNEQFF
V: TRBV5-4; size: few; J: TRBJ1-1; D: TRBD1; DNA: TGTGCCAGCTACCCCGGACAGGGAAAAACCGACACTGAAGCTTTCTTT; CDR3: CASYPGQGKTDTEAFF